Presented here are 12 T cell receptor beta chains from one specimen sequenced in a study of shared clonotypes between healthy human individuals. Generated by immunoSEQ multiplex PCR, the TCRdb table keeps only in-frame clones and is missing some. The data hold about 1.5 million clones, with 95% to 99% observed a single time. Sequenced input: naive CD4+ T cells sorted from blood. As to subset: CD45RA+ positively selected. These receptors originate from a man aged 25 to 40 in good health.

The chain uses TRBV6-6 and TRBJ2-7; TRBD2 matches at 7 bases. Germline V CDR1 and CDR2: MNHNY, SVGAGI (reference sequence). V gave up 2 bases and J gave up 0 bases; unmatched junction bases: 4. The CDR3 runs to 15 residues. In DNA, the CDR3 is TGTGCCAGCAGTTACCGAGGGAGGGACTCCTACGAGCAGTACTTC. Protein: CASSYRGRDSYEQYF.

This sequence joins TRBV5-1 and TRBJ2-1, with D tentatively TRBD2 (6 bases). The germline CDR1 and CDR2 sequences are SGHRS and YFSETQ. This CDR3 spans 15 amino acids. The V and J ends lost 1 base and 7 bases respectively, with 15 bases between them. The CDR3 sequence is CASSLLGTETNEQFF. CDR3 DNA sequence: TGCGCCAGCAGCTTGTTGGGGACTGAGACGAATGAGCAGTTCTTC.

The V and J genes are TRBV7-9 and TRBJ1-2; TRBD1 agrees at 11 bases. The CDR3 loop spans 16 amino acids. V trimming: 5 bases; J trimming: 4 bases; junction bases outside the gene matches: 9. Germline values: CDR1 SEHNR, CDR2 FQNEAQ (reference sequence). The CDR3 sequence: CASSTTDRGRGYGYTF. The CDR3 DNA is TGTGCCAGCAGCACCACGGACAGGGGGCGAGGCTATGGCTACACCTTC.

A note on this clone: Compared with germline, one end of the junction differs, possibly owing to a read error. The V and J genes are TRBV6-1 and TRBJ2-3, with D perhaps TRBD2 (5 bases). The germline CDR1 and CDR2 sequences are MNHNS and SASEGT. This CDR3 has 16 amino acids. The CDR3: CATSGRSGGGTDTQYF. The CDR3 DNA reads as TGTGCCACCAGTGGAAGGAGCGGAGGTGGGACAGATACGCAGTATTTT.

This clone has just one count. The V call is TRBV6-1, the J call TRBJ2-7; TRBD1 matches at 8 bases. Germline V gene data show CDR1 as MNHNS and CDR2 as SASEGT. J lost 3 bases, V lost 6 bases, and 7 bases had no gene match. The CDR3 contains 14 residues. This CDR3 reads CASRGQGVDYEQYF. CDR3 nucleotide sequence: TGTGCCAGCAGAGGACAGGGTGTTGACTACGAGCAGTACTTC.

V and J are TRBV9 and TRBJ2-5; 7 nucleotides agree with TRBD2. In germline, CDR1 is SGDLS, CDR2 YYNGEE. The CDR3 length is 14 residues. V shed 0 bases and J 4 bases; nucleotides not matched to a gene: 3. CDR3 amino acids: CASSVGEGGETQYF. In nucleotides, the CDR3 is TGTGCCAGCAGCGTAGGGGAGGGAGGAGAGACCCAGTACTTC.

The chain is built from TRBV19 and TRBJ2-7, with 13 bases identical to TRBD2. This CDR3 region has 16 residues. Per germline, CDR1 LNHDA and CDR2 SQIVND (reference sequence). V was clipped by 3 bases and J by 7 bases; unmatched bases: 9. In nucleotides, the CDR3 is TGTGCCAGTAGTATCGGGACTAGCGGGACTTTGGGTGAGCAGTACTTC. Translating gives CASSIGTSGTLGEQYF.

V gene TRBV19 combines with J gene TRBJ2-2; possibly TRBD1 or TRBD2 for D (5 bases each). CDR3 size: 15 residues. Germline V CDR1 and CDR2: LNHDA, SQIVND (reference sequence). Between the trimmed V and J ends, which lost 6 bases and 1 base, there was a span of 12 bases. CDR3 sequence (DNA): TGTGCCAGTAGAGAACCGGGACGGAACACCGGGGAGCTGTTTTTT. Its protein is CASREPGRNTGELFF.

The chain couples TRBV4-3 to TRBJ2-7; 7 bases are a match to TRBD1. V gave up 1 base and J gave up 6 bases; unmatched junction bases: 3. This CDR3 has 13 residues. Germline-derived CDR1 and CDR2 are LGHNA and YSLEER. The CDR3 DNA follows: TGCGCCAGCAGCCAAGCTTCAGGGGGCGAGCAGTACTTC. It is translated as CASSQASGGEQYF.

The chain joins TRBV9 to TRBJ1-4, with a possible D match to TRBD1 (6 bases). Deletions cut 4 bases from V and 4 bases from J, with 14 bases between. The CDR3 contains 15 residues. Germline V gene data show CDR1 as SGDLS and CDR2 as YYNGEE. The CDR3 nucleotides are TGTGCCAGCAGCTCCGGAGACAGGTTTAATGAAAAACTGTTTTTT. This sequence encodes CASSSGDRFNEKLFF.

The chain joins TRBV28 to TRBJ1-1; possibly TRBD1 for D (5 bases). The V end lost 7 bases, the J end lost 5 bases, and 17 bases lay between the germline ends. The germline V gene has CDR1 MDHEN and CDR2 SYDVKM. The CDR3 sequence is 14 residues long. The CDR3 sequence: CASKLGTFGTEAFF. The CDR3 DNA is TGTGCCAGCAAACTAGGGACCTTCGGGACTGAAGCTTTCTTT.

This clone was recorded only once. Other DNA sequences in the sample encode the same CDR3. V usage is TRBV5-1 and J usage is TRBJ2-2; D possibly corresponds to TRBD1 (5 bases). The V end lost 1 base, the J end lost 6 bases, and 7 bases lay between the germline ends. The CDR3 totals 13 residues. CDR1 is SGHRS and CDR2 is YFSETQ in the germline V gene. Here the CDR3 reads CASSLKGPGELFF. For the CDR3, the DNA is TGCGCCAGCAGCTTGAAGGGGCCCGGGGAGCTGTTTTTT.